Listed below are T cell receptor beta chains from one sample, sequenced in a study of blood T cell repertoires in COVID-19. Profiled with immunoSEQ multiplex PCR; TCRdb holds only in-frame clones, not every one. The table includes over 200,000 clones, roughly 80% detected once. Sequenced: peripheral blood. The receptor source for this set is a human donor in a cohort sampled during active COVID-19. Both conserved end residues are part of each CDR3. D genes are given only for firm matches. Clone size is shown for a subset of rows, as once, few, many or a class of expanded clone.

>TRBJ2-5|TRBV5-8|14|NA|once
CASSQRQTRETQYF
TGTGCCAGCAGCCAGCGACAGACCCGGGAGACCCAGTACTTC
>TRBJ2-1|TRBV24-1|14|NA|few
CATSPSERSNEQFF
TGTGCCACCAGTCCCAGCGAGCGGTCCAATGAGCAGTTCTTC
>TRBJ2-1|TRBV29-1|15|TRBD1|NA
CSVDRGKRSYNEQFF
TGCAGCGTTGACAGGGGGAAGAGATCCTACAATGAGCAGTTCTTC
>TRBJ2-7|TRBV7-8|16|TRBD1|NA
CASSPTPGQGSYEQYF
TGTGCCAGCAGCCCAACCCCGGGACAGGGTTCCTACGAGCAGTACTTC
>TRBJ2-3|TRBV28|16|TRBD2|NA
CASSFPLAGLTDTQYF
TGTGCCAGCAGCTTCCCCCTAGCGGGACTCACAGATACGCAGTATTTT
>TRBJ2-7|TRBV5-1|12|NA|NA
CASSFSSYEQYF
TGCGCCAGCAGCTTTAGCTCCTACGAGCAGTACTTC
>TRBJ1-5|TRBV4-2|14|NA|once
CASSQGSSNQPQHF
TGTGCCAGCAGCCAAGGTAGCAGCAATCAGCCCCAGCATTTT
>TRBJ1-5|TRBV6-2/TRBV6-3|15|NA|NA
CASSYHTGWNQPQHF
TGTGCCAGCAGTTACCATACAGGGTGGAACCAGCCCCAGCATTTT
>TRBJ2-7|TRBV2|15|TRBD1|NA
CASLSGTGRSYEQYF
TGTGCCAGCCTCTCCGGGACAGGGAGGTCCTACGAGCAGTACTTC
>TRBJ1-2|TRBV6-5|14|NA|NA
CASSIRDRNYGYTF
TGTGCCAGCAGTATTCGAGACAGGAACTATGGCTACACCTTC
>TRBJ1-2|TRBV5-5|15|TRBD1|NA
CASSPTRDRGNGYTF
TGTGCCAGCAGCCCGACTCGGGACAGGGGAAATGGCTACACCTTC
>TRBJ1-5|TRBV7-8|15|NA|NA
CASSFIGQTNQPQHF
TGTGCCAGCAGCTTTATCGGACAGACGAATCAGCCCCAGCATTTT
>TRBJ1-1|TRBV14|15|TRBD1|NA
CASSRGQGADTEAFF
TGTGCCAGCAGCCGGGGACAGGGGGCTGACACTGAAGCTTTCTTT
>TRBJ2-3|TRBV9|16|TRBD2|NA
CASSVDGGSSTDTQYF
TGTGCCAGCAGCGTAGATGGCGGGAGTAGCACAGATACGCAGTATTTT
>TRBJ2-1|TRBV12-3/TRBV12-4|12|TRBD2|NA
CASRGLAGSQFF
TGTGCCAGCAGGGGACTAGCGGGCAGCCAGTTCTTC
>TRBJ1-2|TRBV6-5|14|NA|NA
CASRALGRNYGYTF
TGTGCCAGCAGAGCACTTGGCAGGAACTATGGCTACACCTTC
>TRBJ2-5|TRBV11-2|15|NA|NA
CASSLDRASVETQYF
TGTGCCAGCAGCTTAGATCGAGCCAGCGTGGAGACCCAGTACTTC
>TRBJ2-1|TRBV6-5|14|TRBD2|NA
CASILAGGYNEQFF
TGTGCCAGCATACTAGCGGGGGGATACAATGAGCAGTTCTTC
>TRBJ2-3|TRBV29-1|14|NA|NA
CSVEGAIVSDTQYF
TGCAGCGTTGAAGGAGCTATCGTTTCAGATACGCAGTATTTT
>TRBJ2-7|TRBV19|15|NA|NA
CASSITRTAYYEQYF
TGTGCCAGTAGTATAACGAGGACAGCGTACTACGAGCAGTACTTC
>TRBJ1-4|TRBV15|16|NA|NA
CATSRGLESNVEKLFF
TGTGCCACCAGCCGAGGCCTAGAGAGTAACGTTGAAAAACTGTTTTTT
>TRBJ2-7|TRBV4-1|15|TRBD1|NA
CASSPGTGGIYEQYF
TGCGCCAGCAGCCCCGGGACAGGGGGTATCTACGAGCAGTACTTC
>TRBJ1-4|TRBV9|15|NA|NA
CASSVGGWTNEKLFF
TGTGCCAGCAGCGTTGGCGGGTGGACTAATGAAAAACTGTTTTTT
>TRBJ2-7|TRBV7-6|16|TRBD2|few
CASSLGLAGGNFEQYF
TGTGCCAGCAGCTTAGGACTAGCGGGAGGAAATTTCGAGCAGTACTTC